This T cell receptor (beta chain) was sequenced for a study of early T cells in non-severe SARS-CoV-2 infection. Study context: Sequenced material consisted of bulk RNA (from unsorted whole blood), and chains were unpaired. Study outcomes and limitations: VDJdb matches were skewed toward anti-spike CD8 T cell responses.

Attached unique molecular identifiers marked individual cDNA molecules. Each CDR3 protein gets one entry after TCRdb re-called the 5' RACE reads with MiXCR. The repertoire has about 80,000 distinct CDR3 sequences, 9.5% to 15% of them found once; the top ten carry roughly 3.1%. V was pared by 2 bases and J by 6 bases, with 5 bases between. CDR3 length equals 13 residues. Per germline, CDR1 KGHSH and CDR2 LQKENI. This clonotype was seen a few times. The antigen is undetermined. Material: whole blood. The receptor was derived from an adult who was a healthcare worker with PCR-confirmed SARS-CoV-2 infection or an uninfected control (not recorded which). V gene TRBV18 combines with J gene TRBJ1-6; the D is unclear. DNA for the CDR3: TGTGCCAGCTCACCAAATTCTAATTCACCCCTCCACTTT. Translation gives CASSPNSNSPLHF.